A selection of T cell receptor beta chains follows, all from one sample in a study. Using its own MiXCR run on the RT-PCR reads, TCRdb lists one record per CDR3 protein. Of almost 700,000 distinct CDR3 sequences listed, 14% were seen once; the top ten hold 3.6%. The material sequenced was memory CD4+ T cells from blood. Every receptor here comes from a female donor in good health, serving as a healthy control. Both conserved end residues are part of each CDR3. Fields, in order: D gene, V gene, J gene, clone size, CDR3 DNA, CDR3 protein. D genes are given only for firm matches. The size entry is marked missing in some rows and otherwise reads once, few, many or a size class.

D: .
V: TRBV6-4
J: TRBJ2-2
size: few
DNA: TGTGCCAGCAAGGCGGGAATAACGACGAACACCGGGGAGCTGTTTTTT
CDR3: CASKAGITTNTGELFF

D: .
V: TRBV4-3
J: TRBJ2-3
size: many
DNA: TGCGCCAGCAGCCAAGACCGACAGTTCGGTACGCAGTATTTT
CDR3: CASSQDRQFGTQYF

D: .
V: TRBV5-5
J: TRBJ1-1
size: few
DNA: TGTGCCAGCAGCCCGAACGTCCAGAGAAACACTGAAGCTTTCTTT
CDR3: CASSPNVQRNTEAFF

D: TRBD2
V: TRBV6-5
J: TRBJ2-1
size: .
DNA: TGTGCCAGCAGACAACTAGCGGGCCGCTCCTACAATGAGCAGTTCTTC
CDR3: CASRQLAGRSYNEQFF

D: TRBD2
V: TRBV20-1
J: TRBJ2-1
size: few
DNA: TGCAGTGCTCCCCTAGCGGACAATGAGCAGTTCTTC
CDR3: CSAPLADNEQFF

D: .
V: TRBV5-1
J: TRBJ2-7
size: many
DNA: TGCGCCAGCAGGCGGGACATAGCGATCGAGCAGTACTTC
CDR3: CASRRDIAIEQYF

D: .
V: TRBV6-6
J: TRBJ2-2
size: few
DNA: TGTGCCAGCAGCCCAAGTACCGGGGAGCTGTTTTTT
CDR3: CASSPSTGELFF

D: .
V: TRBV20-1
J: TRBJ1-1
size: few
DNA: TGCAGTGCTAGAGATCCAAAACAGGGCGGAACTGAAGCTTTCTTT
CDR3: CSARDPKQGGTEAFF

D: .
V: TRBV5-6
J: TRBJ1-1
size: .
DNA: TGTGCCAGCAACCTAGTGAGGAACACTGAAGCTTTCTTT
CDR3: CASNLVRNTEAFF

D: .
V: TRBV7-2
J: TRBJ1-2
size: .
DNA: TGTGCCAGCAGCTCGGGACACGCTAGTAACTATGGCTACACCTTC
CDR3: CASSSGHASNYGYTF

D: .
V: TRBV6-1
J: TRBJ1-5
size: .
DNA: TGTGCCAGCAGTGAAGGACTCCCAAAAGGGCAGCCCCAGCATTTT
CDR3: CASSEGLPKGQPQHF

D: .
V: TRBV20-1
J: TRBJ2-2
size: .
DNA: TGCAGTGCTAGAGATCCCCGGGTATACACCGGGGAGCTGTTTTTT
CDR3: CSARDPRVYTGELFF

D: TRBD1
V: TRBV7-2
J: TRBJ1-2
size: .
DNA: TGTGCCAGCAGCCAAGACAGGGTCGAACATGGCTACACCTTC
CDR3: CASSQDRVEHGYTF

D: .
V: TRBV27
J: TRBJ2-5
size: .
DNA: TGTGCCAGCAGTCCTTTTCAGGAGTATCAAGAGACCCAGTACTTC
CDR3: CASSPFQEYQETQYF

D: TRBD2
V: TRBV7-2
J: TRBJ2-1
size: .
DNA: TGTGCCAGCAGCGGAGCTAGCGGGCCCAGCTCCTACAATGAGCAGTTCTTC
CDR3: CASSGASGPSSYNEQFF

D: TRBD2
V: TRBV6-2/TRBV6-3
J: TRBJ2-1
size: .
DNA: TGTGCCAGCAGTTACTACCAACGACTAGCGACAAACAACAATGAGCAGTTCTTC
CDR3: CASSYYQRLATNNNEQFF

D: TRBD2
V: TRBV5-1
J: TRBJ2-1
size: few
DNA: TGCGCCAGCAGCTTTAATAGCGGGATCCTGAATGAGCAGTTCTTC
CDR3: CASSFNSGILNEQFF

D: .
V: TRBV7-6
J: TRBJ2-5
size: many
DNA: TGTGCCAGCAGCTCGACACTTGTCGGAGAGACCCAGTACTTC
CDR3: CASSSTLVGETQYF

D: TRBD2
V: TRBV6-5
J: TRBJ2-7
size: many
DNA: TGTGCCAGCAGTTACTCCGCGACTAGCGGCTACGAGCAGTACTTC
CDR3: CASSYSATSGYEQYF

D: .
V: TRBV7-2
J: TRBJ2-7
size: many
DNA: TGTGCCAGCAGCTTAGCTCTAGACGAGCAGTACTTC
CDR3: CASSLALDEQYF

D: .
V: TRBV4-3
J: TRBJ2-7
size: many
DNA: TGCGCCAGCAGCCAAGTGGTCTCCACCTACGAGCAGTACTTC
CDR3: CASSQVVSTYEQYF

D: .
V: TRBV7-2
J: TRBJ1-2
size: few
DNA: TGTGCCAGCAGCCAAGCAGGGGTCTATGGCTACACCTTC
CDR3: CASSQAGVYGYTF

D: TRBD2
V: TRBV4-2
J: TRBJ2-7
size: .
DNA: TGTGCCAGCAGCCAAGGAAAAACTAGCGGGAGGTACGAGCAGTACTTC
CDR3: CASSQGKTSGRYEQYF

D: .
V: TRBV9
J: TRBJ1-4
size: .
DNA: TGTGCCAGCAGCTCCGGTGGAGGCAGTGGGGAAAAACTGTTTTTT
CDR3: CASSSGGGSGEKLFF

D: .
V: TRBV5-1
J: TRBJ2-1
size: .
DNA: TGCGCCAGCAGCTTGGTCCCCGGTCGGAATGAGCAGTTCTTC
CDR3: CASSLVPGRNEQFF

D: .
V: TRBV7-6
J: TRBJ2-7
size: many
DNA: TGTGCCAGCAGCTTAGAGGGCGGATTCCACGAGCAGTACTTC
CDR3: CASSLEGGFHEQYF

D: TRBD1
V: TRBV20-1
J: TRBJ2-3
size: many
DNA: TGCAGTGCTGTCCCGGGACAGGGTTCGGACCATACGCAGTATTTT
CDR3: CSAVPGQGSDHTQYF

D: TRBD1
V: TRBV5-1
J: TRBJ2-5
size: many
DNA: TGCGCCAGCAGCTTTGCGGGACAGGGCCCGGAGACCCAGTACTTC
CDR3: CASSFAGQGPETQYF

D: .
V: TRBV20-1
J: TRBJ2-3
size: few
DNA: TGCAGTGCTAGGATCACCTACCGGGACTTCGGCGGTTTT
CDR3: CSARITYRDFGGF

D: .
V: TRBV29-1
J: TRBJ2-3
size: .
DNA: TGCAGCGTTGGGGAACAGGGTACGCAGTATTTT
CDR3: CSVGEQGTQYF

D: .
V: TRBV7-2
J: TRBJ1-1
size: few
DNA: TGTGCCAGCAGTCGAGGGCCGGACACTGAAGCTTTCTTT
CDR3: CASSRGPDTEAFF

D: TRBD2
V: TRBV7-8
J: TRBJ2-7
size: many
DNA: TGTGCCAGCAGCTCCGCGACTAGCGGCATCTTTTCCTACGAGCAGTACTTC
CDR3: CASSSATSGIFSYEQYF

D: TRBD1
V: TRBV6-5
J: TRBJ1-1
size: few
DNA: TGTGCCAGCAGGGCAGGGATTTTTCAGGGGGACACTGAAGCTTTCTTT
CDR3: CASRAGIFQGDTEAFF

D: TRBD2
V: TRBV5-1
J: TRBJ2-3
size: few
DNA: TGCGCCAGCAGCCAGATGGTCTCGCGGGGGAGGTCAGATACGCAGTATTTT
CDR3: CASSQMVSRGRSDTQYF

D: .
V: TRBV6-2/TRBV6-3
J: TRBJ1-5
size: .
DNA: TGTGCCAGCAGTTACAGAGAGGGGGTAAGCAATCAGCCCCAGCATTTT
CDR3: CASSYREGVSNQPQHF

D: TRBD2
V: TRBV5-1
J: TRBJ2-3
size: many
DNA: TGTGCCAGCAGCTTAGCGGGACTAGCGGGAGGCACAGATACGCAGTATTTT
CDR3: CASSLAGLAGGTDTQYF

D: .
V: TRBV7-2
J: TRBJ2-4
size: many
DNA: TGTGCCAGCGGGGCCTACAGGCGCATTCAGTACTTC
CDR3: CASGAYRRIQYF

D: .
V: TRBV7-3
J: TRBJ2-2
size: .
DNA: TGTGCCAGCAGCTTAATGGCCATTGGGGTGAAGAGGGAGCTGTTTTTT
CDR3: CASSLMAIGVKRELFF

D: .
V: TRBV24-1
J: TRBJ2-3
size: few
DNA: TGTGCCACCAGTGATTTCGGCAGGGTAAGAGGAACAGATACGCAGTATTTT
CDR3: CATSDFGRVRGTDTQYF

D: .
V: TRBV29-1
J: TRBJ1-2
size: many
DNA: TGCAGCGTTGAAGGTTCCGGCAGGGAGGGCTACACCTTC
CDR3: CSVEGSGREGYTF

D: TRBD1
V: TRBV11-1
J: TRBJ2-3
size: .
DNA: TGTGCCAGCACGGCTTTAACAGGGGTAACAGATACGCAGTATTTT
CDR3: CASTALTGVTDTQYF

D: .
V: TRBV2
J: TRBJ2-6
size: .
DNA: TGTGCCAGCACCTTCAGGCGGACCGTCTCTGGGGCCAACGTCCTGACTTTC
CDR3: CASTFRRTVSGANVLTF

D: .
V: TRBV12-3/TRBV12-4
J: TRBJ1-1
size: many
DNA: TGTGCCAGCAGTTTAAATCAGGTGAACACTGAAGCTTTCTTT
CDR3: CASSLNQVNTEAFF

D: TRBD1
V: TRBV12-3/TRBV12-4
J: TRBJ1-1
size: many
DNA: TGTGCCAGCAGTTTCCAACAGGGGGCGCGGGACACTGAAGCTTTCTTT
CDR3: CASSFQQGARDTEAFF

D: TRBD2
V: TRBV24-1
J: TRBJ2-1
size: .
DNA: TGTGCCACCAGTGATCCCCCGGGACTAGCCTTTTCACAGAATGAGCAGTTCTTC
CDR3: CATSDPPGLAFSQNEQFF

D: .
V: TRBV20-1
J: TRBJ1-1
size: few
DNA: TGCAGTGCTAGTTCCGACATGAACACTGAAGCTTTCTTT
CDR3: CSASSDMNTEAFF

D: TRBD1
V: TRBV28
J: TRBJ2-7
size: few
DNA: TGTGCCAGCAGACAGGGGGCGCGGTACGAGCAGTACTTC
CDR3: CASRQGARYEQYF

D: .
V: TRBV9
J: TRBJ1-3
size: .
DNA: TGTGCCAGCACCCAAAGGAGTACTGGAAACACCATATATTTT
CDR3: CASTQRSTGNTIYF

D: TRBD1
V: TRBV10-3
J: TRBJ1-4
size: few
DNA: TGTGCCATCAGTGAGTCGGGACAGGGCAGTGAAAAACTGTTTTTT
CDR3: CAISESGQGSEKLFF

D: .
V: TRBV29-1
J: TRBJ1-2
size: few
DNA: TGCAGCGTGAAGGGACATTGGGGCTCCTATGGCTACACCTTC
CDR3: CSVKGHWGSYGYTF

D: .
V: TRBV5-5
J: TRBJ1-5
size: .
DNA: TGTGCCAGCAGCCCCCTAGAGGGGCGGCCCCAGCATTTT
CDR3: CASSPLEGRPQHF

D: .
V: TRBV30
J: TRBJ1-1
size: few
DNA: TGTGCCTGGAGTGTACAGACGAACACTGAAGCTTTCTTT
CDR3: CAWSVQTNTEAFF

D: TRBD2
V: TRBV19
J: TRBJ2-5
size: few
DNA: TGTGCCAGTAGTCCGGGACTAGCGGCCTCGGAGACCCAGTACTTC
CDR3: CASSPGLAASETQYF

D: .
V: TRBV4-1
J: TRBJ1-4
size: .
DNA: TGCGCCAGCAGCCCTCAGGCGCGGGCTAATGAAAAACTGTTTTTT
CDR3: CASSPQARANEKLFF

D: .
V: TRBV29-1
J: TRBJ2-2
size: many
DNA: TGCAGCGTTGGGACAGCTTCAAACACCGGGGAGCTGTTTTTT
CDR3: CSVGTASNTGELFF